The 32 T cell receptor beta chains given below trace back to one sample, sequenced in a study of blood T cell repertoires in COVID-19. The table came from immunoSEQ multiplex PCR; TCRdb's copy has only in-frame clones and leaves some out. The data hold 300,000 to 350,000 clones, with under 95% observed a single time. Sequencing was done on a sample of peripheral blood. The receptors originated from a young woman who had recovered from COVID-19.

The V and J genes are TRBV6-5 and TRBJ1-1; tentatively, D is TRBD1 (6 bases). Looked up from germline, CDR1 is MNHEY and CDR2 is SVGAGI. This CDR3 is 11 amino acids long. The V and J ends lost 5 bases and 6 bases respectively, with 7 bases between them. For the CDR3, the DNA is TGTGCCAGCAGTACAGGGCCTGAAGCTTTCTTT. Translating gives CASSTGPEAFF.

This clone appeared once. This chain connects TRBV7-9 to TRBJ1-1, with D perhaps TRBD1 (6 bases). V was cut by 5 bases and J by 0 bases, with 13 bases left in between. From germline, CDR1 is SEHNR and CDR2 FQNEAQ (reference sequence). The CDR3 contains 15 residues. The CDR3 loop is CASSLLQGLNTEAFF. The CDR3 DNA reads TGTGCCAGCAGCCTCCTACAGGGCTTGAACACTGAAGCTTTCTTT.

The rearrangement uses TRBV12-3 or TRBV12-4 and TRBJ1-1; TRBD1 is a possible D gene (5 bases). This CDR3 has 13 residues. The V end lost 5 bases, the J end lost 6 bases, and 13 bases lay between the germline ends. CDR3 sequence reads: CASSQGARAEAFF. The CDR3 DNA follows: TGTGCCAGCAGTCAAGGGGCCCGGGCTGAAGCTTTCTTT.

The genes are TRBV19 and TRBJ2-2; D perhaps matches TRBD2 (6 bases). The CDR3 is made up of 12 amino acids. Germline values: CDR1 LNHDA, CDR2 SQIVND (reference sequence). The V and J ends lost 4 bases and 6 bases respectively, with 6 bases between them. CDR3 DNA: TGTGCCAGTAGTAGGGGGGCCGGGGAGCTGTTTTTT. Encoded protein: CASSRGAGELFF.

The chain combines TRBV21-1 with TRBJ2-7; TRBD2 is the table's D call, not checked against the DNA. TRBV21-1 is assigned pseudogene status. The CDR3 sequence is 16 residues long. CDR3 sequence (DNA): TGTGCCAGCAGCAAAGTTGAACGGACTAACTACGACGAGCAGTACGTC. Translating gives CASSKVERTNYDEQYV.

The chain couples TRBV21-1 to TRBJ2-2; TRBD1, as called in the table, went unchecked against the DNA. TRBV21-1 counts as a pseudogene. This CDR3 spans 15 amino acids. CDR3 loop: CASSRDRGHGGELFF. CDR3 in DNA: TGTGCCAGCAGTAGGGACAGGGGGCATGGCGGGGAGCTGTTTTTT.

This clone appeared a single time. The genes are TRBV7-2 and TRBJ1-1, with D tentatively TRBD1 (6 bases). CDR3 length equals 14 residues. V was shortened by 6 bases and J by 7 bases, with 18 bases between the two germline ends. Germline loops: CDR1 SGHTA, CDR2 FQGNSA. As DNA, the CDR3 is TGTGCCAGCAGTACCGCGGGGGCGTTTAGTGAAGCTTTCTTT. Its translation is CASSTAGAFSEAFF.

This clone was found once. The chain joins TRBV6-1 to TRBJ2-5; D unresolved. Germline CDR1 MNHNS, CDR2 SASEGT. CDR3 size: 14 residues. V was clipped by 2 bases and J by 2 bases, with 9 bases between them. The CDR3 reads CASSESTAQETQYF. The CDR3 nucleotides read TGTGCCAGCAGTGAATCAACAGCTCAAGAGACCCAGTACTTC.

The chain has TRBV3-1 (or the pseudogene TRBV3-2) and TRBJ1-5; D unclear. V was cut by 1 base and J by 8 bases, with 9 bases left in between. The CDR3 length is 13 residues. In germline, CDR1 is LGHDT, CDR2 YNNKEL (reference sequence). The CDR3 nucleotides are TGTGCCAGCAGCCAAGTGGTGGCGGAGCCCCAGCATTTT. It specifies CASSQVVAEPQHF.

The chain has TRBV5-1 and TRBJ2-1; 8 bases map to TRBD2. J lost 2 bases, V lost 2 bases, and 3 bases had no gene match. The CDR3 is made up of 15 amino acids. Germline V gene data show CDR1 as SGHRS and CDR2 as YFSETQ. The CDR3, as DNA: TGCGCCAGCAGCTTAACGGGAGGGACCTACAATGAGCAGTTCTTC. It codes for CASSLTGGTYNEQFF.

The rearrangement uses TRBV3-1 (or the pseudogene TRBV3-2) and TRBJ2-1; 11 bases are shared with TRBD2. In germline, CDR1 is LGHDT, CDR2 YNNKEL (reference sequence). The trim removed 0 bases at V and 7 bases at J, leaving 5 bases unmatched. This CDR3 comprises 16 residues. This chain's CDR3 is CASSQDSGRVYNEQFF. The CDR3 nucleotides are TGTGCCAGCAGCCAAGATAGCGGGAGGGTGTATAATGAGCAGTTCTTC.

The genes are TRBV11-3 and TRBJ2-1; no reliable D call. Germline values: CDR1 SGHNT, CDR2 YENEEA. The CDR3 runs to 13 residues. Trimming shortened V by 5 bases and J by 4 bases, and 9 bases separated the two germline ends. CDR3 DNA: TGTGCCAGCAGCCCCGGAGCTTACAATGAGCAGTTCTTC. Translating it yields CASSPGAYNEQFF.

This chain connects TRBV10-3 to TRBJ2-2; D is perhaps TRBD2 (6 bases). The CDR3 is 19 residues long. Germline V lookup: CDR1 ENHRY, CDR2 SYGVKD. Trimming removed 0 bases at V and 0 bases at J, with 17 bases between. The CDR3 reads CAISESPKRALANTGELFF. CDR3 DNA sequence: TGTGCCATCAGTGAGTCGCCTAAGCGGGCGCTCGCGAACACCGGGGAGCTGTTTTTT.

This chain connects TRBV28 to TRBJ1-1, with 9 bases fitting TRBD1. Germline V CDR1 and CDR2: MDHEN, SYDVKM. CDR3 length: 15 residues. After removal of 5 bases from V and 4 bases from J, the junction contained 8 bases not matched to a gene. CDR3 in DNA: TGTGCCAGCAGTACTCCGACAGGGGGGACCACTGAAGCTTTCTTT. Residues: CASSTPTGGTTEAFF.

The chain couples TRBV7-9 to TRBJ2-1; 10 bases agree with TRBD2. The J segment lost 1 base and the V segment lost 5 bases, leaving 11 bases of the junction unmatched. CDR1 and CDR2 from the germline V gene are SEHNR and FQNEAQ (reference sequence). The CDR3 is made up of 18 amino acids. As DNA, the CDR3 is TGTGCCAGCAGCCCACCGCCCCGGACTAGCGGTTCCTACAATGAGCAGTTCTTC. Translating gives CASSPPPRTSGSYNEQFF. Supplemented by reference TRBV7-9 and TRBJ2-1, the full variable domain reads DTGVSQNPRHKITKRGQNVTFRCDPISEHNRLYWYRQTLGQGPEFLTYFQNEAQLEKSRLLSDRFSAERPKGSFSTLEIQRTEQGDSAMYLCASSPPPRTSGSYNEQFFGPGTRLTVL.

The V and J genes are TRBV25-1 and TRBJ1-1, with 7 bases fitting TRBD1. The CDR3 totals 12 residues. Germline loops: CDR1 MGHDK, CDR2 SYGVNS. The trim removed 3 bases at V and 8 bases at J, leaving 3 bases unmatched. This CDR3 reads CASSETGIEAFF. The CDR3 DNA sequence: TGTGCCAGCAGTGAGACAGGGATAGAAGCTTTCTTT.

This rearrangement joins TRBV19 to TRBJ1-1; a possible D gene is TRBD1 (5 bases). The ends were cut back, 8 bases at V and 3 bases at J, with 16 bases in the middle. The CDR3 consists of 14 residues. The germline V gene has CDR1 LNHDA and CDR2 SQIVND (reference sequence). The CDR3 spells CASRLTGGDTEAFF. The CDR3 DNA reads as TGTGCCAGTCGACTAACGGGGGGGGACACTGAAGCTTTCTTT.

This chain links TRBV7-2 with TRBJ2-1; perhaps TRBD2 as D (5 bases). CDR1 is SGHTA and CDR2 is FQGNSA in the germline V gene. This CDR3 region has 16 residues. Trimming left V 0 bases short and J 3 bases short, with 12 bases between. CDR3 nucleotides: TGTGCCAGCAGCTTAGCGCGGTCACGGGGCTACAATGAGCAGTTCTTC. Translating it yields CASSLARSRGYNEQFF.

The chain carries TRBV13 and TRBJ2-1; weak D call: TRBD2 (5 bases). Per the germline V gene, CDR1 is PRHDT and CDR2 is FYEKMQ (reference sequence). The CDR3 loop spans 12 amino acids. The germline V and J ends were trimmed by 2 bases and 9 bases, with 8 bases remaining between them. CDR3 residues: CASSLTAGEQFF. The CDR3 nucleotides read TGTGCCAGCAGCTTAACCGCGGGTGAGCAGTTCTTC. The entire variable domain, with the rest obtained from reference TRBV13 and TRBJ2-1, is as follows: AAGVIQSPRHLIKEKRETATLKCYPIPRHDTVYWYQQGPGQDPQFLISFYEKMQSDKGSIPDRFSAQQFSDYHSELNMSSLELGDSALYFCASSLTAGEQFFGPGTRLTVL.

The CDR3 DNA reads TGTGCCAGCAGTTACTCGGCAGGCACTGAAGCTTTCTTT. Translation gives CASSYSAGTEAFF. J is TRBJ1-1 and V is TRBV6-5; unclear D gene. The germline CDR1 and CDR2 sequences are MNHEY and SVGAGI. The germline V and J ends were trimmed by 0 bases and 4 bases, with 6 bases remaining between them. The CDR3 contains 13 residues.

The chain couples TRBV14 to TRBJ2-7, with 8 nucleotides matching TRBD2. CDR1 and CDR2 (germline): SGHDN, FVKESK. The CDR3 loop spans 13 amino acids. The J segment lost 4 bases and the V segment lost 4 bases, leaving 3 bases of the junction unmatched. Here the CDR3 reads CASSPLAEYEQYV. The CDR3 nucleotides are TGTGCCAGCAGCCCACTAGCGGAATACGAGCAGTACGTC.

The chain employs TRBV5-4 and TRBJ2-3, with 12 bases that match TRBD2. J lost 3 bases, V lost 4 bases, and 3 bases had no gene match. CDR1 is SGHNT, CDR2 YYREEE, per germline (reference sequence). CDR3 length: 15 residues. In nucleotides, the CDR3 is TGTGCCAGCAGCGCGACTAGCGGGAGTACAGATACGCAGTATTTT. Its translation is CASSATSGSTDTQYF.

This rearrangement joins TRBV19 to TRBJ1-4; TRBD1 is a possible D gene (5 bases). Trimming took 4 bases from V and 8 from J, leaving 20 bases between them. CDR3 length: 16 residues. Germline assignment: CDR1 LNHDA and CDR2 SQIVND (reference sequence). CDR3 sequence: CASSKNPQTAGEKLFF. The CDR3 DNA sequence: TGTGCCAGTAGTAAAAATCCCCAGACAGCAGGCGAAAAACTGTTTTTT.

The chain has TRBV5-4 and TRBJ2-1; 10 bases agree with TRBD2. The V gene's germline CDR1 is SGHNT and CDR2 YYREEE (reference sequence). The length of the CDR3 is 16 residues. J gave up 4 bases and V 4 bases, and 8 bases lay outside the gene matches. The CDR3 sequence is CASSLRRTSGYNEQFF. The CDR3 region has the DNA TGTGCCAGCAGCCTCCGTCGGACTAGCGGTTACAATGAGCAGTTCTTC.

The chain joins TRBV4-3 to TRBJ1-1, with 12 bases matching TRBD1. The length of the CDR3 is 17 residues. CDR1 and CDR2 from the germline V gene are LGHNA and YSLEER. V was clipped by 5 bases and J by 4 bases; unmatched bases: 11. CDR3 in amino acids: CASSSQGQGALGTEAFF. For the CDR3, the DNA is TGCGCCAGCAGCTCCCAGGGACAGGGGGCGCTGGGCACTGAAGCTTTCTTT.

The rearrangement uses TRBV27 and TRBJ2-1; the match to TRBD2 covers 8 bases. V gave up 0 bases and J gave up 2 bases; unmatched junction bases: 3. The CDR3 has 16 amino acids. Per germline, CDR1 MNHEY and CDR2 SMNVEV (reference sequence). This CDR3 reads CASSLSSGNAYNEQFF. The CDR3 region has the DNA TGTGCCAGCAGTTTATCTAGCGGGAACGCCTACAATGAGCAGTTCTTC.

The gene calls are TRBV7-9 and TRBJ1-6, with D possibly matching TRBD1 (6 bases). Trimming cost V 1 base and J 10 bases, with 14 bases left between them. The CDR3 is made up of 15 amino acids. Germline V gives CDR1 SEHNR, CDR2 FQNEAQ (reference sequence). Here the CDR3 reads CASSLEWGRNSPLHF. DNA for the CDR3: TGTGCCAGCAGCTTAGAATGGGGGCGCAACTCACCCCTCCACTTT.

The chain carries TRBV5-4 and TRBJ2-3; possible D gene TRBD1, 6 bases. Trimming removed 0 bases from V and 3 bases from J, with 8 bases in between. The CDR3 runs 14 residues. Per the germline V gene, CDR1 is SGHNT and CDR2 is YYREEE (reference sequence). Here the CDR3 reads CASSLGQVTDTQYF. The CDR3, as DNA: TGTGCCAGCAGCTTGGGACAGGTGACAGATACGCAGTATTTT.

The rearrangement joins TRBV7-2 to TRBJ2-1; TRBD2 matches 14 bases. From germline, CDR1 is SGHTA and CDR2 FQGNSA. CDR3 length: 16 residues. Trimming removed 5 bases from V and 3 bases from J; junction bases left unmatched: 3. The CDR3 DNA is TGTGCCAGCAGCCAGACTAGCGGGAGGGTCTACAATGAGCAGTTCTTC. It encodes CASSQTSGRVYNEQFF.

The chain joins TRBV6-5 to TRBJ1-1, with D possibly TRBD1 on 6 matching bases. The CDR3 contains 13 residues. V was trimmed by 4 bases and J by 7 bases, leaving 13 bases between them. The germline CDR1 and CDR2 sequences are MNHEY and SVGAGI. CDR3 in DNA: TGTGCCAGCAGTTGGGGACAAGGGGGTGAAGCTTTCTTT. Amino acids: CASSWGQGGEAFF.

The rearrangement joins TRBV4-1 to TRBJ1-6; 7 bases fit TRBD1. CDR1 is MGHRA, CDR2 YSYEKL, per germline. The V segment lost 4 bases and the J segment 18 bases; nucleotides outside the gene matches: 12. CDR3 length: 13 amino acids. The CDR3 sequence: CASSRPGDSYHHF. CDR3 coding DNA: TGCGCCAGCAGCCGCCCCGGGGACAGCTATCACCACTTT.

The chain has TRBV12-5 and TRBJ2-1; 8 bases are shared with TRBD2. The CDR3 extends over 16 amino acids. Germline lookup yields CDR1 LGHNT and CDR2 FRNRAP. The J segment lost 2 bases and the V segment lost 3 bases, leaving 6 bases of the junction unmatched. The CDR3 nucleotides read TGTGCTAGTGGTTTCTCACTAGCGGCCCCCTACAATGAGCAGTTCTTC. Translation gives CASGFSLAAPYNEQFF. The full variable domain, with the rest looked up from reference TRBV12-5 and TRBJ2-1, is DARVTQTPRHKVTEMGQEVTMRCQPILGHNTVFWYRQTMMQGLELLAYFRNRAPLDDSGMPKDRFSAEMPDATLATLKIQPSEPRDSAVYFCASGFSLAAPYNEQFFGPGTRLTVL.